The rows below give T cell receptor beta chains drawn from one sample of a study of read filtering for tumor transcriptome and immune sequencing. Via MiXCR, TCRdb re-called the reads, giving one row per CDR3 protein. Among under 50,000 distinct CDR3 sequences listed, roughly 13% were seen once. Sample: a population of CD138-negative cells sorted from bone marrow. These receptors all stem from a donor at least 40 years old with multiple myeloma. Each CDR3 is given with its conserved first and last residue. Fields, in order: CDR3 length, D gene, J gene, clone size, V gene, CDR3 protein, CDR3 DNA. D genes are given only for firm matches. Size is stated for part of the rows, as once, few or many counts, or as a class when the clone is expanded.

CDR3 length: 16; D gene: TRBD2; J gene: TRBJ2-7; clone size: .; V gene: TRBV29-1; CDR3 protein: CSVTNVRLAGDHEQYF; CDR3 DNA: TGCAGCGTCACAAACGTCCGACTAGCGGGAGATCACGAGCAGTACTTC
CDR3 length: 13; D gene: .; J gene: TRBJ2-5; clone size: many; V gene: TRBV18; CDR3 protein: CASSPTTEETQYF; CDR3 DNA: TGTGCCAGCTCACCTACAACTGAAGAGACCCAGTACTTC
CDR3 length: 14; D gene: TRBD2; J gene: TRBJ2-5; clone size: many; V gene: TRBV28; CDR3 protein: CAIRTSGSIKTQYF; CDR3 DNA: TGTGCCATACGGACTAGCGGGAGTATAAAGACCCAGTACTTC
CDR3 length: 15; D gene: TRBD1; J gene: TRBJ2-1; clone size: many; V gene: TRBV5-1; CDR3 protein: CASSLGGQGLNEQFF; CDR3 DNA: TGCGCCAGCAGCTTGGGGGGACAGGGATTAAATGAGCAGTTCTTC
CDR3 length: 14; D gene: .; J gene: TRBJ2-5; clone size: many; V gene: TRBV5-1; CDR3 protein: CASSLSTGQETQYF; CDR3 DNA: TGCGCCAGCAGCTTGTCGACAGGCCAAGAGACCCAGTACTTC
CDR3 length: 14; D gene: .; J gene: TRBJ1-5; clone size: many; V gene: TRBV7-2; CDR3 protein: CASSYLYSNQPQHF; CDR3 DNA: TGTGCCAGCAGCTACCTTTATAGCAATCAGCCCCAGCATTTT
CDR3 length: 13; D gene: TRBD2; J gene: TRBJ2-1; clone size: many; V gene: TRBV5-1; CDR3 protein: CASSSRLANEQFF; CDR3 DNA: TGCGCCAGCAGCTCCCGACTAGCTAATGAGCAGTTCTTC
CDR3 length: 15; D gene: TRBD1; J gene: TRBJ1-5; clone size: many; V gene: TRBV6-1; CDR3 protein: CASSALTGVNQPQHF; CDR3 DNA: TGTGCCAGCAGTGCTCTGACAGGGGTCAATCAGCCCCAGCATTTT
CDR3 length: 13; D gene: .; J gene: TRBJ1-4; clone size: many; V gene: TRBV12-3/TRBV12-4; CDR3 protein: CASRGDANEKLFF; CDR3 DNA: TGTGCCAGCAGAGGGGACGCTAATGAAAAACTGTTTTTT
CDR3 length: 13; D gene: .; J gene: TRBJ1-3; clone size: .; V gene: TRBV7-9; CDR3 protein: CASSDLSGNTIYF; CDR3 DNA: TGTGCCAGCAGCGACCTTTCTGGAAACACCATATATTTT
CDR3 length: 15; D gene: .; J gene: TRBJ1-3; clone size: many; V gene: TRBV7-2; CDR3 protein: CASSAGLSSGNTIYF; CDR3 DNA: TGTGCCAGCAGCGCCGGACTGAGCTCTGGAAACACCATATATTTT
CDR3 length: 15; D gene: TRBD1; J gene: TRBJ1-5; clone size: many; V gene: TRBV19; CDR3 protein: CASRQGAGGNQPQHF; CDR3 DNA: TGTGCCAGTAGACAGGGGGCCGGTGGGAATCAGCCCCAGCATTTT
CDR3 length: 16; D gene: TRBD2; J gene: TRBJ2-3; clone size: many; V gene: TRBV5-1; CDR3 protein: CASSLAGGPSTDTQYF; CDR3 DNA: TGCGCCAGCAGCTTAGCGGGAGGGCCCAGCACAGATACGCAGTATTTT
CDR3 length: 14; D gene: .; J gene: TRBJ2-4; clone size: many; V gene: TRBV28; CDR3 protein: CASSLSTGLNIQYF; CDR3 DNA: TGTGCCAGCAGTTTATCTACGGGTCTGAACATTCAGTACTTC
CDR3 length: 10; D gene: .; J gene: TRBJ2-5; clone size: few; V gene: TRBV29-1; CDR3 protein: CSVAEETQYF; CDR3 DNA: TGCAGCGTTGCGGAAGAGACCCAGTACTTC
CDR3 length: 13; D gene: .; J gene: TRBJ2-2; clone size: .; V gene: TRBV20-1; CDR3 protein: CSVRLENTGELFF; CDR3 DNA: TGCAGTGTAAGACTGGAAAACACCGGGGAGCTGTTTTTT
CDR3 length: 15; D gene: TRBD2; J gene: TRBJ2-1; clone size: many; V gene: TRBV6-5; CDR3 protein: CASSYGAGAGNEQFF; CDR3 DNA: TGTGCCAGCAGTTACGGGGCGGGAGCGGGGAATGAGCAGTTCTTC
CDR3 length: 16; D gene: .; J gene: TRBJ2-3; clone size: many; V gene: TRBV7-8; CDR3 protein: CASSLRPTRLTDTQYF; CDR3 DNA: TGTGCCAGCAGCCTAAGACCCACTAGGCTCACAGATACGCAGTATTTT
CDR3 length: 15; D gene: TRBD2; J gene: TRBJ2-5; clone size: .; V gene: TRBV5-1; CDR3 protein: CASSWGTSGPETQYF; CDR3 DNA: TGCGCCAGCAGCTGGGGGACTAGCGGCCCAGAGACCCAGTACTTC
CDR3 length: 14; D gene: .; J gene: TRBJ2-7; clone size: many; V gene: TRBV29-1; CDR3 protein: CSVESGFHSYEQYF; CDR3 DNA: TGCAGCGTTGAATCCGGGTTCCACTCCTACGAGCAGTACTTC
CDR3 length: 13; D gene: .; J gene: TRBJ2-3; clone size: many; V gene: TRBV25-1; CDR3 protein: CASSEQGIDTQYF; CDR3 DNA: TGTGCCAGCAGTGAGCAGGGGATAGATACGCAGTATTTT
CDR3 length: 16; D gene: TRBD2; J gene: TRBJ2-2; clone size: few; V gene: TRBV5-1; CDR3 protein: CASRQTSGTHTGELFF; CDR3 DNA: TGCGCCAGCAGGCAGACTAGCGGGACTCACACCGGGGAGCTGTTTTTT
CDR3 length: 16; D gene: .; J gene: TRBJ1-5; clone size: many; V gene: TRBV4-2; CDR3 protein: CASSQGVVGYPQPQHF; CDR3 DNA: TGTGCCAGCAGCCAAGGAGTCGTCGGCTATCCTCAGCCCCAGCATTTT
CDR3 length: 11; D gene: .; J gene: TRBJ1-2; clone size: many; V gene: TRBV5-1; CDR3 protein: CASSSYYGYTF; CDR3 DNA: TGCGCCAGCAGCTCCTACTATGGCTACACCTTC
CDR3 length: 13; D gene: .; J gene: TRBJ1-1; clone size: many; V gene: TRBV6-2/TRBV6-3; CDR3 protein: CASSPAGNTEAFF; CDR3 DNA: TGTGCCAGCAGTCCAGCGGGAAACACTGAAGCTTTCTTT
CDR3 length: 14; D gene: .; J gene: TRBJ2-3; clone size: many; V gene: TRBV7-2; CDR3 protein: CASSLTADSDTQYF; CDR3 DNA: TGTGCCAGCAGCTTAACAGCGGACTCAGATACGCAGTATTTT
CDR3 length: 12; D gene: .; J gene: TRBJ2-2; clone size: many; V gene: TRBV20-1; CDR3 protein: CSAYKGSGELFF; CDR3 DNA: TGCAGTGCTTACAAGGGGTCCGGGGAGCTGTTTTTT
CDR3 length: 14; D gene: TRBD1; J gene: TRBJ1-1; clone size: many; V gene: TRBV20-1; CDR3 protein: CSARKGQGGTEAFF; CDR3 DNA: TGCAGTGCTAGGAAGGGACAGGGGGGCACTGAAGCTTTCTTT
CDR3 length: 13; D gene: .; J gene: TRBJ1-4; clone size: many; V gene: TRBV20-1; CDR3 protein: CSARVGNNEKLFF; CDR3 DNA: TGCAGTGCTAGGGTAGGGAATAATGAAAAACTGTTTTTT
CDR3 length: 16; D gene: .; J gene: TRBJ2-2; clone size: many; V gene: TRBV9; CDR3 protein: CASSVDGAMNTGELFF; CDR3 DNA: TGTGCCAGCAGCGTAGACGGGGCAATGAACACCGGGGAGCTGTTTTTT
CDR3 length: 14; D gene: TRBD2; J gene: TRBJ2-1; clone size: many; V gene: TRBV29-1; CDR3 protein: CSVDSSGTNNEQFF; CDR3 DNA: TGCAGCGTTGACTCTAGCGGGACAAACAATGAGCAGTTCTTC
CDR3 length: 13; D gene: .; J gene: TRBJ2-1; clone size: many; V gene: TRBV30; CDR3 protein: CAWSPGSPNEQFF; CDR3 DNA: TGTGCCTGGAGTCCAGGGTCCCCCAATGAGCAGTTCTTC
CDR3 length: 15; D gene: .; J gene: TRBJ2-1; clone size: .; V gene: TRBV7-8; CDR3 protein: CASNPRTDSYNELFF; CDR3 DNA: TGTGCCAGCAACCCTAGGACAGATTCCTACAATGAGCTGTTCTTC
CDR3 length: 14; D gene: .; J gene: TRBJ2-3; clone size: many; V gene: TRBV19; CDR3 protein: CASSILPGTDTQYF; CDR3 DNA: TGTGCCAGTAGTATACTCCCAGGCACAGATACGCAGTATTTT
CDR3 length: 14; D gene: .; J gene: TRBJ2-3; clone size: .; V gene: TRBV24-1; CDR3 protein: CATSDSTSTDTQYF; CDR3 DNA: TGTGCCACCAGTGACAGTACTAGTACAGATACGCAGTATTTT
CDR3 length: 16; D gene: .; J gene: TRBJ2-3; clone size: many; V gene: TRBV7-6; CDR3 protein: CASSLTPPGSTDTQYF; CDR3 DNA: TGTGCCAGCAGCCTTACCCCCCCGGGGAGCACAGATACGCAGTATTTT
CDR3 length: 13; D gene: .; J gene: TRBJ2-2; clone size: many; V gene: TRBV2; CDR3 protein: CASQRINTGELFF; CDR3 DNA: TGTGCCAGCCAGCGGATAAACACCGGGGAGCTGTTTTTT
CDR3 length: 15; D gene: .; J gene: TRBJ2-5; clone size: many; V gene: TRBV7-6; CDR3 protein: CASSSRGGGPETQYF; CDR3 DNA: TGTGCCAGCAGCTCCCGGGGAGGGGGCCCAGAGACCCAGTACTTC
CDR3 length: 16; D gene: .; J gene: TRBJ1-5; clone size: many; V gene: TRBV7-2; CDR3 protein: CASSLGPAGRNQPQHF; CDR3 DNA: TGTGCCAGCAGCTTAGGCCCGGCAGGGAGGAATCAGCCCCAGCATTTT
CDR3 length: 16; D gene: .; J gene: TRBJ2-7; clone size: many; V gene: TRBV10-3; CDR3 protein: CAISELVIASAYEQYF; CDR3 DNA: TGTGCCATCAGTGAATTGGTTATCGCGTCAGCCTACGAGCAGTACTTC
CDR3 length: 12; D gene: .; J gene: TRBJ2-7; clone size: many; V gene: TRBV2; CDR3 protein: CASSLEVHEQYF; CDR3 DNA: TGTGCCAGCAGTCTGGAAGTCCACGAGCAGTACTTC
CDR3 length: 11; D gene: .; J gene: TRBJ2-1; clone size: many; V gene: TRBV20-1; CDR3 protein: CSALGLGEQFF; CDR3 DNA: TGCAGTGCACTGGGATTAGGTGAGCAGTTCTTC
CDR3 length: 17; D gene: TRBD1; J gene: TRBJ1-1; clone size: few; V gene: TRBV5-1; CDR3 protein: CASSPGTGGQLNTEAFF; CDR3 DNA: TGCGCCAGCAGCCCTGGGACAGGGGGACAATTGAACACTGAAGCTTTCTTT
CDR3 length: 16; D gene: TRBD1; J gene: TRBJ2-1; clone size: .; V gene: TRBV6-2/TRBV6-3; CDR3 protein: CASRSRGQVPYNEQFF; CDR3 DNA: TGTGCCAGCAGGTCCAGAGGACAGGTTCCTTACAATGAGCAGTTCTTC
CDR3 length: 15; D gene: TRBD2; J gene: TRBJ2-1; clone size: many; V gene: TRBV5-8; CDR3 protein: CASSFGASGGYEQFF; CDR3 DNA: TGTGCCAGCAGCTTTGGGGCTAGCGGAGGGTATGAGCAGTTCTTC
CDR3 length: 12; D gene: .; J gene: TRBJ1-6; clone size: many; V gene: TRBV12-3/TRBV12-4; CDR3 protein: CASSDPGSPLHF; CDR3 DNA: TGTGCCAGCAGTGACCCTGGTTCACCCCTCCACTTT
CDR3 length: 12; D gene: .; J gene: TRBJ1-1; clone size: many; V gene: TRBV30; CDR3 protein: CAASRDISEAFF; CDR3 DNA: TGTGCCGCCTCCCGGGACATATCTGAAGCTTTCTTT